The next 19 T cell receptor beta chains were all read from a single sample in a study of Ad26.COV2.S vaccination and SARS-CoV-2 variants. Treatment given: around 19 received Ad26.COV2.S at low or high dose, single or two shots; 5 received placebo; per-sample allocation not given. All samples were drawn on day 63, counting from the first vaccine or placebo injection. TCRdb keeps only in-frame clones here, not all; method: immunoSEQ multiplex PCR. The sample shows 400,000 to 500,000 clones, 70% to 90% of them seen only once. The source was peripheral blood, collected in a trial of Ad26.COV2.S vaccine versus placebo. Every receptor here comes from a person aged 18-65 years who received the Ad26.COV2.S COVID-19 vaccine or a placebo.

This chain joins TRBV25-1 and TRBJ2-1; maybe TRBD2 (5 bases). Deletions cut 1 base from V and 7 bases from J, with 14 bases between. Germline loops: CDR1 MGHDK, CDR2 SYGVNS. This CDR3 has 15 amino acids. This chain's CDR3 is CASSESLGRINEQFF. The CDR3, as DNA: TGTGCCAGCAGTGAATCTCTGGGGAGAATAAATGAGCAGTTCTTC.

The chain joins TRBV7-8 to TRBJ2-1; unclear D gene. The germline gives CDR1 SGHVS, CDR2 FQNEAQ. Trimming removed 3 bases at V and 0 bases at J, with 9 bases between. The CDR3 has 15 residues. The CDR3 sequence: CASSFNPSSYNEQFF. The CDR3 DNA is TGTGCCAGCAGCTTCAACCCGAGCTCCTACAATGAGCAGTTCTTC.

The V call is TRBV28, the J call TRBJ1-2; D gene uncertain. Looked up from germline, CDR1 is MDHEN and CDR2 is SYDVKM. The V gene lost 2 bases and the J gene lost 0 bases, with 4 bases spanning the gap. The CDR3 extends over 13 amino acids. CDR3 region: CASSLEPNYGYTF. The CDR3 region has the DNA TGTGCCAGCAGTTTAGAACCTAACTATGGCTACACCTTC.

The rearrangement links TRBV4-1 to TRBJ2-7; D remains ambiguous. Germline loops: CDR1 MGHRA, CDR2 YSYEKL. V was cut by 4 bases and J by 1 base, with 11 bases left in between. This CDR3 spans 14 amino acids. For the CDR3, the DNA is TGCGCCAGCAGCCGAAGGACCGAATCCTACGAGCAGTACTTC. This encodes CASSRRTESYEQYF.

The chain is built from TRBV13 and TRBJ2-2, with D perhaps TRBD2 (5 bases). The CDR3 runs 12 residues. Germline V CDR1 and CDR2: PRHDT, FYEKMQ (reference sequence). V gave up 5 bases and J gave up 7 bases, with 8 bases separating them. CDR3 in amino acids: CASSASGGELFF. Here the CDR3 DNA reads TGTGCCAGCAGCGCGAGCGGCGGGGAGCTGTTTTTT.

The chain is built from TRBV3-1 (or the pseudogene TRBV3-2) and TRBJ2-3; TRBD1 agrees at 9 bases. CDR1 and CDR2 from the germline V gene are LGHDT and YNNKEL (reference sequence). CDR3 length equals 17 residues. Trimming removed 4 bases from V and 6 bases from J; junction bases left unmatched: 14. The CDR3 spells CASSRRTGTGIEDTQYF. The CDR3 DNA reads TGTGCCAGCAGCCGTAGGACCGGGACAGGGATAGAGGATACGCAGTATTTT.

CDR3 nucleotide sequence: TGTGCCAGCAGCTTAACGGACATCGTCTCCTACGAGCAGTACTTC. It yields the protein CASSLTDIVSYEQYF. V usage is TRBV11-2 and J usage is TRBJ2-7; tentative D call: TRBD1 (5 bases). V lost 2 bases and J lost 0, with 11 bases in between. CDR1 and CDR2 from the germline V gene are SGHAT and FQNNGV. CDR3 size: 15 residues.

The chain employs TRBV11-1 and TRBJ1-4; no firm D call. The CDR3 loop spans 15 amino acids. Deletions cut 5 bases from V and 0 bases from J, with 10 bases between. Germline V gives CDR1 SGHAT, CDR2 FQDESV (reference sequence). The CDR3 reads CASSPNIATNEKLFF. CDR3 in DNA: TGTGCCAGCAGCCCAAACATCGCAACTAATGAAAAACTGTTTTTT.

This chain links TRBV10-3 with TRBJ1-2, with 9 nucleotides matching TRBD1. The germline V gene encodes CDR1 ENHRY and CDR2 SYGVKD. The length of the CDR3 is 15 residues. V lost 2 bases to trimming and J lost 6 bases; unmatched junction nucleotides: 7. The CDR3 coding sequence is TGTGCCATCAGTGAGGCGGGACAGGGAATCCATGGCTACACCTTC. It is translated as CAISEAGQGIHGYTF.

This chain connects TRBV11-2 to TRBJ2-7; tentatively, D is TRBD1 (5 bases). Germline loops: CDR1 SGHAT, CDR2 FQNNGV. Trimming took off 1 base at V and 6 bases at J, with 10 bases between the two ends. The CDR3 is 13 residues long. The CDR3: CASSLGRVSEQYF. The CDR3 coding sequence is TGTGCCAGCAGCTTAGGCAGGGTATCCGAGCAGTACTTC.

The chain combines TRBV5-8 with TRBJ2-3; 7 nucleotides match TRBD2. CDR3 length: 12 amino acids. V shed 2 bases and J 9 bases; nucleotides not matched to a gene: 3. Germline CDR1 and CDR2: SGHTS and YDEGEE. CDR3 coding DNA: TGTGCCAGCAGCTTTCCCGGGGGGACGCAGTATTTT. Translation gives CASSFPGGTQYF.

J is TRBJ1-4 and V is TRBV5-1; the D gene is possibly TRBD1 (5 bases). CDR3 length: 16 residues. V lost 4 bases and J lost 8, with 21 bases in between. Germline V gene sequence: CDR1 SGHRS, CDR2 YFSETQ. The CDR3 spells CASSGRDAAGWEKLFF. The CDR3 coding sequence is TGCGCCAGCAGCGGGCGGGACGCCGCGGGTTGGGAAAAACTGTTTTTT.

The table lists this clone with a count of one. This chain uses TRBV4-1 with TRBJ1-1; D may be TRBD1 (6 bases). The V end lost 2 bases, the J end lost 8 bases, and 15 bases lay between the germline ends. Germline CDR1 and CDR2: MGHRA and YSYEKL. The CDR3 runs to 14 residues. CDR3: CASSQSKGDPEAFF. The CDR3 coding sequence is TGCGCCAGCAGCCAAAGTAAGGGGGACCCCGAAGCTTTCTTT.

The chain links TRBV6-5 to TRBJ1-1; D is unclear. The CDR3 runs 14 residues. Germline V gives CDR1 MNHEY, CDR2 SVGAGI. V gave up 3 bases and J gave up 4 bases, with 12 bases separating them. CDR3 DNA sequence: TGTGCCAGCAGTTATAGGGCGCTCACCACTGAAGCTTTCTTT. It specifies CASSYRALTTEAFF.

The gene calls are TRBV3-1 (or the pseudogene TRBV3-2) and TRBJ2-7; D gene uncertain. In germline, CDR1 is LGHDT, CDR2 YNNKEL (reference sequence). With 1 base removed from V and 7 bases from J, the gap between germline ends came to 5 bases. CDR3 length: 11 amino acids. The CDR3 coding sequence is TGTGCCAGCAGCCAAGTGTGGGAGCAGTACTTC. Its translation: CASSQVWEQYF.

The table lists this clone with a few counts. The chain uses TRBV15 and TRBJ1-5; no firm D call. The CDR3 has 12 residues. Trimming stripped 9 bases from V and 4 bases from J, with 10 bases between. Germline V gene sequence: CDR1 LNHNV, CDR2 YYDKDF (reference sequence). This CDR3 reads CATAGVNQPQHF. The CDR3 DNA sequence: TGTGCCACGGCCGGGGTGAATCAGCCCCAGCATTTT.

This clone was detected once. V gene TRBV5-1 combines with J gene TRBJ2-3; possibly TRBD2 for D (6 bases). Trimming left V 0 bases short and J 6 bases short, with 17 bases between. CDR3 length: 16 amino acids. CDR1 is SGHRS and CDR2 is YFSETQ in the germline V gene. This CDR3 is CASSLAGTQLSDTQYF. CDR3 nucleotides: TGCGCCAGCAGCTTGGCCGGGACTCAACTATCGGATACGCAGTATTTT.

V is TRBV12-3 or TRBV12-4 and J is TRBJ2-2; the D gene is possibly TRBD2 (5 bases). With 4 bases removed from V and 7 bases from J, the gap between germline ends came to 10 bases. The CDR3 is 13 residues long. CDR3 loop: CASSSVGDGELFF. Here the CDR3 DNA reads TGTGCCAGCAGTTCTGTGGGAGACGGGGAGCTGTTTTTT.

This clone was counted between two and nine times. The CDR3 sequence: CASSPFSPFMGEQFF. CDR3 bases: TGCGCCAGCAGCCCCTTTTCTCCTTTCATGGGTGAGCAGTTCTTC. The chain has TRBV5-1 and TRBJ2-1; no firm D call. This CDR3 has 15 residues. The V gene lost 4 bases and the J gene lost 9 bases, with 20 bases spanning the gap. From germline, CDR1 is SGHRS and CDR2 YFSETQ.